The sequence of this T cell receptor beta chain was determined in a study of spatial heterogeneity in lung cancer. The germline gives CDR1 ENHRY, CDR2 SYGVKD. V gave up 7 bases and J gave up 1 base; unmatched junction bases: 7. CDR3 length equals 17 residues. General study points: For expanded intratumoral alpha and beta TCRs, counts tracked tumor mutation counts.

Time point described: sample taken at primary tumor resection. The input material, whole RNA from tumor, nontumor lung or frozen PBMC, was sequenced unsorted. This clonotype was observed at least ten times. What it recognizes is unknown. Each CDR3 protein is one row after TCRdb ran MiXCR on the 5' RACE reads. The repertoire holds about 14,000 distinct CDR3 sequences, with 4.7% as singletons. V gene TRBV10-3 combines with J gene TRBJ2-6, with 10 bases aligning to TRBD1. This receptor was taken from a female donor with early-stage non-small cell lung cancer. Sequenced material: lung tumor tissue, taken at surgery. The CDR3 DNA sequence: TGTGCCATCAAAGGGACAGGGGAAGTTTCTGGGGCCAACGTCCTGACTTTC. This codes for CAIKGTGEVSGANVLTF.